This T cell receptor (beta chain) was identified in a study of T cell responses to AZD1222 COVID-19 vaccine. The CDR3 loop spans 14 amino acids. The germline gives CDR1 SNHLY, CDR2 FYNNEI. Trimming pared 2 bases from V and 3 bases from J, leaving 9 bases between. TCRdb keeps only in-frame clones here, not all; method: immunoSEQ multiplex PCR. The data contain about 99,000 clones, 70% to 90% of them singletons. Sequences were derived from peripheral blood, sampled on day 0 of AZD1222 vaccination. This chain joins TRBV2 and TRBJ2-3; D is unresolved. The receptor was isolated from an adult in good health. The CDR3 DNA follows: TGTGCCAGCAGTGAAATGGGGAAGACAGATACGCAGTATTTT. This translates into CASSEMGKTDTQYF.